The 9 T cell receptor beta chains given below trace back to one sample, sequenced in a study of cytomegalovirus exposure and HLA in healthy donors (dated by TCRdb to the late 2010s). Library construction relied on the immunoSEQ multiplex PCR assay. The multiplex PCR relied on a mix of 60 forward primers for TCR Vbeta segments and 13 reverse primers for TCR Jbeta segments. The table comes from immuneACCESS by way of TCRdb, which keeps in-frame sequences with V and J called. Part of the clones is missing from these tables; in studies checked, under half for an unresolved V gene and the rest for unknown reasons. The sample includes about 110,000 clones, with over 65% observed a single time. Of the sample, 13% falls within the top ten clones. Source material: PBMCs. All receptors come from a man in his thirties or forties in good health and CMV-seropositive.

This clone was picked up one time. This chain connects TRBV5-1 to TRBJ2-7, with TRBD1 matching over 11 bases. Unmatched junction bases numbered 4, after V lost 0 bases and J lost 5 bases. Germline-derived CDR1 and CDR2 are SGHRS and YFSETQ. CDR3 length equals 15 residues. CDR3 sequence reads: CASSLVGTGGNEQYF. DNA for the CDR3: TGCGCCAGCAGCTTGGTTGGGACAGGGGGAAACGAGCAGTACTTC.

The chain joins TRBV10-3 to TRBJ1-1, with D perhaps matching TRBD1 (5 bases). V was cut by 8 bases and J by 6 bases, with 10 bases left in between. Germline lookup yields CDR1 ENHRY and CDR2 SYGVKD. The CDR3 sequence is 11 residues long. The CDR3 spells CAIRAGPEAFF. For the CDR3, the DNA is TGTGCCATCCGGGCGGGGCCTGAAGCTTTCTTT.

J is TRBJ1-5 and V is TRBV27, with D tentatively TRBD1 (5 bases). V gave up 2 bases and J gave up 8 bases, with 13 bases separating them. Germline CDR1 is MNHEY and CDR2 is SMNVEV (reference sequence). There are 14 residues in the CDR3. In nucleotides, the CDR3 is TGTGCCAGCAGTTTAAGGGGTGGAATAAAGCCCCAGCATTTT. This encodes CASSLRGGIKPQHF.

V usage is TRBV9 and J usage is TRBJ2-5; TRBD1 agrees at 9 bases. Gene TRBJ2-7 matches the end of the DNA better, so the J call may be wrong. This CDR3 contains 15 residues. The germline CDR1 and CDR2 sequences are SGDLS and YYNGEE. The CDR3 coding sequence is TGTGCCAGCAGCCCAACGGGGACAGGGAATTACGAGCAGTACTTC. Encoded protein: CASSPTGTGNYEQYF.

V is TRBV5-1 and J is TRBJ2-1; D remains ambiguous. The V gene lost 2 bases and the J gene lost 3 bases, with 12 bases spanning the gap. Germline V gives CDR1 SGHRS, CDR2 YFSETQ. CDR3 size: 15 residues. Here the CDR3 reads CASSFGDSFYNEQFF. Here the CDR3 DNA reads TGCGCCAGCAGCTTCGGAGACTCCTTCTACAATGAGCAGTTCTTC.

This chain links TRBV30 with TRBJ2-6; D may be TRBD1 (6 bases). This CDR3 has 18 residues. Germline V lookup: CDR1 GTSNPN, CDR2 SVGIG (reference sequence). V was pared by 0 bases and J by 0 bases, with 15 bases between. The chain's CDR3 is CAWSVSGRGNSGANVLTF. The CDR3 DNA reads TGTGCCTGGAGTGTAAGCGGCAGGGGAAACTCTGGGGCCAACGTCCTGACTTTC.

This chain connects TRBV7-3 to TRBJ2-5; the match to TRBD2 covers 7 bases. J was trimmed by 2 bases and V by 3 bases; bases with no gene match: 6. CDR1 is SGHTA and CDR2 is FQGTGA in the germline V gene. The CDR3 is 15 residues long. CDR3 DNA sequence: TGTGCCAGCAGCTTTGGGGGGGGTCAGCAAGAGACCCAGTACTTC. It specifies CASSFGGGQQETQYF. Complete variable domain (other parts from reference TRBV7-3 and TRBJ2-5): GAGVSQTPSNKVTEKGKYVELRCDPISGHTALYWYRQSLGQGPEFLIYFQGTGAADDSGLPNDRFFAVRPEGSVSTLKIQRTERGDSAVYLCASSFGGGQQETQYFGPGTRLLVL.

The CDR3 nucleotides read TGTGCCAGCAGCTTAGGGAGGCAGCCCCAGCATTTT. This sequence encodes CASSLGRQPQHF. V gene TRBV7-9 combines with J gene TRBJ1-5; D not resolved. The CDR3 is made up of 12 amino acids. Germline V gene lookup returns CDR1 SEHNR and CDR2 FQNEAQ (reference sequence). V lost 1 base to trimming and J lost 7 bases, with 5 bases between them.

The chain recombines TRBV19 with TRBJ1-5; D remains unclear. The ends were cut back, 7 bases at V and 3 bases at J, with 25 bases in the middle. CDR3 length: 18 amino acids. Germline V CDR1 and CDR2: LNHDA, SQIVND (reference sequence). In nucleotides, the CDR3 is TGTGCCAGTACCCTCTGGCCCCTTTCAAGCGGTCCCAATCAGCCCCAGCATTTT. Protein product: CASTLWPLSSGPNQPQHF.